This T cell receptor (beta chain) stems from a study of blood T cells in healthy people across ages. The extraction recovered at least 5.5 micrograms of total RNA per sample. Combining a sample-barcoded 5' primer with a J-beta primer mix, a second PCR ran for about 6 to 11 cycles. Each cDNA molecule carried a tag from a template-switch adaptor that contained 12 random nucleotides. MiXCR was run by TCRdb on the 5' RACE reads, yielding one entry per CDR3 protein. The sample lists hundreds of thousands of distinct CDR3 sequences; about 62% were seen once. This CDR3 region has 16 residues. Germline-derived CDR1 and CDR2 are LGHNA and YNFKEQ. Trimming pared 2 bases from V and 13 bases from J, leaving 24 bases between.

The sample comprised blood. The chain links TRBV4-2 to TRBJ2-4, with D maybe TRBD2 (6 bases). This clonotype was obtained from a man aged 25-40 years in good health. The CDR3 region is CASSQPLGGNHNEQYF. For the CDR3, the DNA is TGTGCCAGCAGCCAACCACTTGGGGGGAATCACAATGAGCAGTACTTC.